This TCR beta chain was observed in a study of shared T cell receptors in the human thymus. CDR3 length equals 16 residues. Per germline, CDR1 LGHNA and CDR2 YSLEER. Trimming removed 0 bases at V and 5 bases at J, with 13 bases between. TCRdb's copy holds only in-frame clones and misses some; the assay was immunoSEQ multiplex PCR. Counted here are roughly 700,000 clones, 88% occurring once; the ten biggest clones make up around 0.0099%. The same sample was also studied in work on human thymus T cells. From that paper: Resections that were taken during corrective heart surgery supplied the thymus tissue. Use of V and J genes seemed skewed within the thymic and blood repertoires.

This sequence originates from a boy in the first two years of life with a congenital heart defect. This sequence joins TRBV4-3 and TRBJ2-2; weak D call: TRBD2 (7 bases). Source material: thymocytes. CDR3 region: CASSQDWGGRTGELFF. The DNA for the CDR3 is TGCGCCAGCAGCCAAGATTGGGGGGGGCGAACCGGGGAGCTGTTTTTT.